This T cell receptor beta chain was observed in a study of T cells in Graves' hyperthyroidism and ophthalmopathy. There were TCR beta CDR3 regions amplified from RNA transcripts. The HTBI set primed first-round TCR CDR3 RT-PCR. TCRdb fed the multiplex PCR reads into MiXCR, producing one record per CDR3 protein. The data show around 580,000 distinct CDR3 sequences, 40% to 55% seen once. The authors deemed Graves' hyperthyroidism stable absent ophthalmopathy progression within 18 months. Patients were aged 18 to 65, had disease duration under 2 months, and had newly diagnosed hyperthyroidism. Exclusions: uncontrolled infection, other autoimmune disease, pregnancy, lactation. Notes on the study in general: Peripheral blood also featured most of the thyroid clonotypes expanded above 0.001.

This CDR3 has 12 residues. The V gene's germline CDR1 is LGHNA and CDR2 YNFKEQ. Between the trimmed V and J ends, which lost 7 bases and 3 bases, there was a span of 6 bases. This clonotype was seen many times. Its antigen is currently unknown. The rearrangement joins TRBV4-2 to TRBJ2-2; a weak D match, TRBD1 (5 bases). The TCR was taken from a woman younger than 35 with Graves' hyperthyroidism. The specimen was peripheral blood or thyroid tissue (not recorded which). CDR3 residues: CASKGDTGELFF. CDR3 coding DNA: TGTGCCAGCAAAGGGGACACCGGGGAGCTGTTTTTT.